This paragraph covers one T cell receptor (beta chain) sequence. Its specificity is unknown. The data were taken from a study of PD-L1 blockade in urothelial cancer. Study-level background: Blood drawn 3 weeks (second dose) and 6 weeks after treatment start was analyzed. A median roughly 150,000 T cells were found in blood samples.

This CDR3 has 13 residues. Trimming removed 4 bases at V and 4 bases at J, with 12 bases between. Germline V gives CDR1 SGHNT, CDR2 YYREEE (reference sequence). Notes on the study in general: Blood TCR clonality below the median before treatment was a predictor of better survival.

The protocol was immunoSEQ multiplex PCR, while the TCRdb copy is restricted to in-frame clones and leaves out a portion. The sample lists around 22,000 clones, around nine tenths occurring once. The rearrangement uses TRBV5-4 and TRBJ2-7; D is perhaps TRBD2 (5 bases). The receptor's source is a man in his fifties with urothelial cancer. This material consisted of PBMCs, taken around atezolizumab (anti-PD-L1) treatment. This CDR3 reads CASSGVGSYEQYF. CDR3 DNA sequence: TGTGCCAGCAGCGGGGTGGGGAGTTACGAGCAGTACTTC.